These 9 T cell receptor beta chains were sequenced from one sample in a study of monozygotic twins with inflammatory bowel disease. Using the 5' RACE reads, TCRdb records one entry per CDR3 protein without DNA. The specimen's table records approximately 390,000 distinct CDR3 sequences. The specimen sequenced was blood. These receptors all come from a human donor with ulcerative colitis or Crohn's disease, or a healthy co-twin of an affected twin (not recorded which).

J is TRBJ2-7 and V is TRBV5-1; absent DNA, TCRdb's TRBD2 call cannot be checked. The germline CDR1 and CDR2 sequences are SGHRS and YFSETQ. The CDR3 extends over 13 amino acids. The CDR3 sequence is CASKGLAGHEQYF.

The V and J genes are TRBV3-1 and TRBJ2-5; TCRdb's D call of TRBD2 is untestable without DNA. Germline V gene lookup returns CDR1 LGHDT and CDR2 YNNKEL (reference sequence). The CDR3 has 16 amino acids. The CDR3 loop reads CASSPPSGRALETQYF.

This rearrangement joins TRBV7-2 to TRBJ2-5; the TCRdb D gene call, TRBD1, has no DNA to confirm it. The CDR3 sequence is 15 residues long. Germline V gives CDR1 SGHTA, CDR2 FQGNSA. The CDR3 protein is CGSSLATGGWETQYF. The complete variable domain, with remaining parts taken from reference TRBV7-2 and TRBJ2-5, reads GAGVSQSPSNKVTEKGKDVELRCDPISGHTALYWYRQSLGQGLEFLIYFQGNSAPDKSGLPSDRFSAERTGGSVSTLTIQRTQQEDSAVYLCGSSLATGGWETQYFGPGTRLLVL.

The CDR3: CASSIVRDPLNQPQHF. The chain carries TRBV19 and TRBJ1-5; TCRdb picks TRBD1, but there is no DNA to check that call. This CDR3 region has 16 residues. Looked up from germline, CDR1 is LNHDA and CDR2 is SQIVND (reference sequence).

This chain uses TRBV7-9 with TRBJ1-1; with no DNA, the TCRdb D assignment of TRBD1 cannot be verified. From germline, CDR1 is SEHNR and CDR2 FQNEAQ (reference sequence). This CDR3 has 15 amino acids. The CDR3 protein is CASSSQGPLNTEAFF.

The chain couples TRBV11-1 to TRBJ2-7; the D gene TCRdb calls, TRBD2, cannot be checked with no DNA. The V gene's germline CDR1 is SGHAT and CDR2 FQDESV (reference sequence). The CDR3 length is 18 residues. The CDR3 sequence: CASSPEDSAGYRYYEQYF.

The chain's CDR3 is CASSQPSGRTGEQYF. The chain employs TRBV3-1 and TRBJ2-7; TCRdb calls TRBD2, which cannot be checked without DNA. Per the germline V gene, CDR1 is LGHDT and CDR2 is YNNKEL (reference sequence). CDR3 length equals 15 residues.

The chain's CDR3 is CASSEVGIRGADGYTF. The chain recombines TRBV2 with TRBJ1-2; absent DNA, TCRdb's TRBD1 call cannot be checked. The CDR3 has 16 residues. Germline V gene lookup returns CDR1 SNHLY and CDR2 FYNNEI.

The CDR3 loop is CASSYTGVAYNEQFF. The rearrangement uses TRBV5-6 and TRBJ2-1; the D call of TRBD1 rests on TCRdb alone, since no DNA is present to check it. The CDR3 runs 15 residues. The germline V gene has CDR1 SGHDT and CDR2 YYEEEE.